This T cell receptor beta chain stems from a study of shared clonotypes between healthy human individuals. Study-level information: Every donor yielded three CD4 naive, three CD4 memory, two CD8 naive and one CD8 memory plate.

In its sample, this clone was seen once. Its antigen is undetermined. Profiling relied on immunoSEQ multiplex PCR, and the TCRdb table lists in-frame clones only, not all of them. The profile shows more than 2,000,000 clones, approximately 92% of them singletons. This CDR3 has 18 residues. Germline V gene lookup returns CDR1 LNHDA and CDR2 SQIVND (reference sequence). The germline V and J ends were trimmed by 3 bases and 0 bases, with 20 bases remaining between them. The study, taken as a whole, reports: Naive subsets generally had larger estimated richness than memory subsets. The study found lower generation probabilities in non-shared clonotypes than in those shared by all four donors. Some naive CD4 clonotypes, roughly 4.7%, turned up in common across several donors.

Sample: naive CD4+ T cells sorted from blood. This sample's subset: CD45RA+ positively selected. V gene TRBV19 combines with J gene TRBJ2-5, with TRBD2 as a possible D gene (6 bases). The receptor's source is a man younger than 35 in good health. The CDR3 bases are TGTGCCAGTAGTATGGTGGTTTGGGGGGTCCCCCACCAAGAGACCCAGTACTTC. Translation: CASSMVVWGVPHQETQYF.